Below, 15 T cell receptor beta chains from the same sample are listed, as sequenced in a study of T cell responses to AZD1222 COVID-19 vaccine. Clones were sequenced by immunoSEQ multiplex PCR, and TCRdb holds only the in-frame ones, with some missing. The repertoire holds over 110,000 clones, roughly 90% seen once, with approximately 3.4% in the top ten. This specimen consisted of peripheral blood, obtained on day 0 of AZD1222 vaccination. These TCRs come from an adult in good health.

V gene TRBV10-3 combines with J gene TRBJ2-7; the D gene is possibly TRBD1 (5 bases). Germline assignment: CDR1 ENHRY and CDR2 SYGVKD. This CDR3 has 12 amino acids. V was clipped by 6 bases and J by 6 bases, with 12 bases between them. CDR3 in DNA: TGTGCCATCAGCCTCCAGGGCAGCGAGCAGTACTTC. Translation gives CAISLQGSEQYF.

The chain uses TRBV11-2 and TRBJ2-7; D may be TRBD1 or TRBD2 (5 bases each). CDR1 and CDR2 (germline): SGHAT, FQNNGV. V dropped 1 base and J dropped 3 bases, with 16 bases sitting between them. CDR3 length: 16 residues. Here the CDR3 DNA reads TGTGCCAGCAGCTTAGTTCCGGGACCTAGTTACTACGAGCAGTACTTC. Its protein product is CASSLVPGPSYYEQYF.

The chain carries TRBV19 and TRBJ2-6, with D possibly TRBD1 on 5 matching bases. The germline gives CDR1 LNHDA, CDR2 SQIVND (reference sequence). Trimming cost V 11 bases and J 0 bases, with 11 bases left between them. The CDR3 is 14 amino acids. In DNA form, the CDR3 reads TGTGCCGTAGTCAGGGACTCTGGGGCCAACGTCCTGACTTTC. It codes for CAVVRDSGANVLTF.

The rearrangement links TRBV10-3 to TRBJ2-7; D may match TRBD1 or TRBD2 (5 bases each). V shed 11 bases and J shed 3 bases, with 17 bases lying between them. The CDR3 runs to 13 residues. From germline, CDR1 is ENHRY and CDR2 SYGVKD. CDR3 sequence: CAHRGTESYEQYF. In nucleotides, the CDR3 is TGTGCCCACCGAGGGACGGAGAGCTACGAGCAGTACTTC.

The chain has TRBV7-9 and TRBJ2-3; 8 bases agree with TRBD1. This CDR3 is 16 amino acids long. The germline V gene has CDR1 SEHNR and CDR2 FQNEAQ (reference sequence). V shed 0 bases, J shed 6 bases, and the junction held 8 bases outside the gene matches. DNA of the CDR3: TGTGCCAGCAGCTTAGCGGGGCAGGGGGCTAAGGATACGCAGTATTTT. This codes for CASSLAGQGAKDTQYF.

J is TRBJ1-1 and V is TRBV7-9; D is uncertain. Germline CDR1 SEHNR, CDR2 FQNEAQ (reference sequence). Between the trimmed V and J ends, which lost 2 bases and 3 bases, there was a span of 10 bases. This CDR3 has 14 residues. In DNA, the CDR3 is TGTGCCAGCAGCTTATTAGGCAGGCACACTGAAGCTTTCTTT. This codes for CASSLLGRHTEAFF.

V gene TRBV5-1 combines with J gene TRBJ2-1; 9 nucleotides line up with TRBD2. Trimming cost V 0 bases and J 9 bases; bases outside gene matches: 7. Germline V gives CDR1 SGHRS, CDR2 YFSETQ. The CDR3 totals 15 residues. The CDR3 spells CASSLEPSGITEQFF. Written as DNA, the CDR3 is TGCGCCAGCAGCTTGGAACCTAGCGGGATCACTGAGCAGTTCTTC. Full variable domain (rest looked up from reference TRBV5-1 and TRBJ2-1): KAGVTQTPRYLIKTRGQQVTLSCSPISGHRSVSWYQQTPGQGLQFLFEYFSETQRNKGNFPGRFSGRQFSNSRSEMNVSTLELGDSALYLCASSLEPSGITEQFFGPGTRLTVL.

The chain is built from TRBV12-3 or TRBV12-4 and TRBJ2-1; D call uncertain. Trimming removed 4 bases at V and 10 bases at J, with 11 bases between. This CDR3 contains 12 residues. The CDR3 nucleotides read TGTGCCAGCAGTTGGTCCGGAGAGGAGCAGTTCTTC. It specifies CASSWSGEEQFF.

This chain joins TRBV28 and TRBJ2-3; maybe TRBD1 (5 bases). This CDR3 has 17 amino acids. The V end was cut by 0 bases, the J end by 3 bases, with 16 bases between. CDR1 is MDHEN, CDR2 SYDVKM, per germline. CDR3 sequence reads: CASSLWWGRENTDTQYF. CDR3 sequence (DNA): TGTGCCAGCAGTTTATGGTGGGGCAGAGAGAATACAGATACGCAGTATTTT.

The CDR3, as DNA: TGCGCCAGCTGCGCGGTACCGAGCTCCTACAATGAGCAGTTCTTC. Amino acid sequence: CASCAVPSSYNEQFF. The gene calls are TRBV4-1 and TRBJ2-1; no clear D gene. Trimming removed 8 bases at V and 0 bases at J, with 14 bases between. Germline lookup yields CDR1 MGHRA and CDR2 YSYEKL. The CDR3 totals 15 residues.

The CDR3 coding sequence is TGTGCCTGGAGGGCAACCCACAGGGGAGGGAGCACTGAAGCTTTCTTT. It yields the protein CAWRATHRGGSTEAFF. The chain uses TRBV30 and TRBJ1-1, with 7 bases matching TRBD1. The J segment lost 4 bases and the V segment lost 3 bases, leaving 14 bases of the junction unmatched. Germline loops: CDR1 GTSNPN, CDR2 SVGIG (reference sequence). The CDR3 is 16 residues long.

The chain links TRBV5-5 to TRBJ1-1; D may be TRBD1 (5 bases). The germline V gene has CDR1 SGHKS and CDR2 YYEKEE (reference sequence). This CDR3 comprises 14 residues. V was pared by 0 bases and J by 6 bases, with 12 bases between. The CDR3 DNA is TGTGCCAGCAGCTTGGACCAGGGTGGGGCTGAAGCTTTCTTT. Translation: CASSLDQGGAEAFF.

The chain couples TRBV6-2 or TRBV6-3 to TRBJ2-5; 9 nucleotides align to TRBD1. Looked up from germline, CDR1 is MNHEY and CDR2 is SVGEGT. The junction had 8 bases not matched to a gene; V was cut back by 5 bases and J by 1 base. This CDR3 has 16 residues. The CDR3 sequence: CASSDLGQGSQETQYF. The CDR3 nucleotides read TGTGCCAGCAGTGACTTGGGACAGGGAAGCCAAGAGACCCAGTACTTC.

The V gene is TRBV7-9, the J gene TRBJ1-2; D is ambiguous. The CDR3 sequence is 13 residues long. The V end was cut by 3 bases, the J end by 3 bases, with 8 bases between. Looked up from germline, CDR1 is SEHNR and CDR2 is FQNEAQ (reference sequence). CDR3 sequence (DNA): TGTGCCAGCAGCTTGGAAGTGGACTATGGCTACACCTTC. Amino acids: CASSLEVDYGYTF.

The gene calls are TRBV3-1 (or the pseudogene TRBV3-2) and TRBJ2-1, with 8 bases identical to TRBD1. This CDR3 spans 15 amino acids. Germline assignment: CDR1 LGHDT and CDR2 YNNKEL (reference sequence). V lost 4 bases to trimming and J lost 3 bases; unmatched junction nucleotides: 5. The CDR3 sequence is CASSPPGTGYNEQFF. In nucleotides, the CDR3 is TGTGCCAGCAGCCCTCCCGGGACAGGCTACAATGAGCAGTTCTTC.